This is a list of T cell receptor beta chains from one sample in a study of regulatory T cells in long-lasting Graves disease. TCRdb recomputed calls from the multiplex PCR reads with MiXCR, one row per CDR3 protein. The sample lists 370,000 or so distinct CDR3 sequences; 16% were seen once. This sample also belongs to another study, concerning T cells in Graves' hyperthyroidism and ophthalmopathy.

The material sequenced was peripheral blood mononuclear cells (PBMCs), taken at new diagnosis, from a patient treated with antithyroid drugs. The source of these receptors is a woman aged 18-35 years with Graves disease. CDR3s include the opening cysteine and the closing phenylalanine or tryptophan. Fields, in order: D gene, J gene, V gene, CDR3 protein. A D gene is named only where the DNA matches it firmly.

- TRBJ1-4 TRBV6-1 CASRRYFEVDEKLFF
- TRBJ2-3 TRBV6-2/TRBV6-3 CASSRGSDTQYF
TRBD2 TRBJ2-4 TRBV28 CASSLGLGGMNIQYF
TRBD2 TRBJ2-1 TRBV6-1 CASSASGRHNEQFF
- TRBJ1-5 TRBV9 CASSVGGVGNQPQHF
- TRBJ1-5 TRBV6-5 CASSYSTGGSQPQHF
TRBD2 TRBJ2-1 TRBV19 CASSIFGTSGGSVEQFF
- TRBJ1-5 TRBV16 CASSQINQPQHF
- TRBJ1-5 TRBV2 CASRRAGADSNQPQHF
- TRBJ2-7 TRBV9 CASSETGNGYEQYF
- TRBJ1-4 TRBV12-3/TRBV12-4 CASSFAATNEKLFF
- TRBJ2-1 TRBV10-3 CAIRVEGPTNEQFF
TRBD2 TRBJ2-1 TRBV5-1 CASSPGLAGLSYNEQFF
- TRBJ1-6 TRBV30 CAWTPGVAYNSPLHF
- TRBJ1-4 TRBV7-3 CASSVTGMANEKLFF
- TRBJ1-1 TRBV18 CASSPQEANTEAFF
TRBD2 TRBJ2-1 TRBV7-3 CASSLGTSGTYNEQFF
- TRBJ1-2 TRBV2 CASSEVWGQGGYTF
TRBD1 TRBJ1-2 TRBV3-1 CASSQGTGVLDDGYTF
- TRBJ1-2 TRBV20-1 CSARTDRRANYGYTF
TRBD1 TRBJ1-6 TRBV2 CASGDRGSPLHF
- TRBJ2-7 TRBV6-2/TRBV6-3 CATALNVYEQYF
- TRBJ1-6 TRBV20-1 CSARRSNSPLHF
- TRBJ1-1 TRBV11-1 CASSINRLNTEAFF
- TRBJ2-5 TRBV3-1 CASSQGLDQETQYF
- TRBJ2-5 TRBV6-1 CASSVFRAGQETQYF
- TRBJ1-1 TRBV27 CASSLFVGMGARNTEAFF
- TRBJ1-3 TRBV28 CASRGLAGEFGNTIYF
- TRBJ2-3 TRBV9 CASSVGRGAGYSTDTQYF
- TRBJ1-2 TRBV20-1 CSARDQAGVNYGYTF
TRBD2 TRBJ2-1 TRBV5-5 CASSRGGRLANNEQFF
- TRBJ1-1 TRBV11-2 CASSQRGRSGAEAFF
- TRBJ2-1 TRBV6-2/TRBV6-3 CASSAGTDPYNEQFF
- TRBJ2-4 TRBV6-2/TRBV6-3 CASSYTAKNIQYF
TRBD2 TRBJ2-1 TRBV11-2 CASSLSTGGGNEQFF
- TRBJ2-6 TRBV29-1 CSAATSSGANVLTF
TRBD2 TRBJ2-1 TRBV7-2 CASSLIPRGGDEQFF
- TRBJ1-2 TRBV6-5 CASSYSTQGNGYTF
- TRBJ1-1 TRBV7-3 CASSLLKDTEAFF
- TRBJ1-4 TRBV6-1 CASSEAGGGTNEKLFF
TRBD2 TRBJ2-3 TRBV5-5 CASSFWDYDTQYF
- TRBJ1-1 TRBV20-1 CTRGGGDTEAFF
TRBD2 TRBJ2-1 TRBV7-2 CASSPPPGLADNEQFF
TRBD1 TRBJ2-2 TRBV11-2 CASSHRTGNTGELFF
- TRBJ1-6 TRBV6-5 CASSYLIVSAGNSPLHF
TRBD2 TRBJ2-7 TRBV7-8 CASTSRAGGHSYEQYF
- TRBJ1-4 TRBV7-8 CASSFLTGLSNEKLFF
- TRBJ2-3 TRBV5-6 CASSPWDGILADTQYF
- TRBJ2-7 TRBV5-4 CASSLVGSDEQYF
- TRBJ2-7 TRBV2 CASGNLGTRYEQYF
TRBD2 TRBJ2-5 TRBV18 CASSPPNSRARGDGETQYF
- TRBJ1-1 TRBV11-2 CASSEQGGTEAFF
TRBD2 TRBJ2-5 TRBV7-9 CASSSSGGETQYF
- TRBJ1-2 TRBV2 CARRQDGGYTF